These 2 T cell receptor beta chains were sequenced from one sample in a study of STAT3 mutations in large granular lymphocyte leukemia. Study-wide findings and caveats: In T-cell large granular lymphocyte leukemia, about half of patients showed multiple immunodominant subclonotypes.

Method: immunoSEQ multiplex PCR; TCRdb's copy keeps in-frame clones and lacks some. This sample has about 24,000 clones, with approximately 94% found just once. The antigens for these receptors are not known. Sequenced input: peripheral blood mononuclear cells. The receptors shown here come from a man aged 40-49 years with T-cell large granular lymphocyte leukemia. Some clones in this sample may be carry-over from other donors' samples.

The rearrangement links TRBV14 to TRBJ1-2; no clear D gene. The ends were cut back, 4 bases at V and 4 bases at J, with 10 bases in the middle. This CDR3 region has 13 residues. CDR1 is SGHDN and CDR2 is FVKESK in the germline V gene. CDR3 region: CASSLMGAYGYTF. The DNA of the CDR3 is TGTGCCAGCAGCCTGATGGGAGCCTATGGCTACACCTTC.

This chain uses TRBV19 with TRBJ2-7; TRBD1 matches 8 bases. Germline lookup yields CDR1 LNHDA and CDR2 SQIVND (reference sequence). V lost 6 bases to trimming and J lost 2 bases; unmatched junction nucleotides: 3. This CDR3 spans 13 amino acids. CDR3 amino acids: CASSRTGPYEQYF. In nucleotides, the CDR3 is TGTGCCAGTAGCAGGACAGGGCCCTACGAGCAGTACTTC.